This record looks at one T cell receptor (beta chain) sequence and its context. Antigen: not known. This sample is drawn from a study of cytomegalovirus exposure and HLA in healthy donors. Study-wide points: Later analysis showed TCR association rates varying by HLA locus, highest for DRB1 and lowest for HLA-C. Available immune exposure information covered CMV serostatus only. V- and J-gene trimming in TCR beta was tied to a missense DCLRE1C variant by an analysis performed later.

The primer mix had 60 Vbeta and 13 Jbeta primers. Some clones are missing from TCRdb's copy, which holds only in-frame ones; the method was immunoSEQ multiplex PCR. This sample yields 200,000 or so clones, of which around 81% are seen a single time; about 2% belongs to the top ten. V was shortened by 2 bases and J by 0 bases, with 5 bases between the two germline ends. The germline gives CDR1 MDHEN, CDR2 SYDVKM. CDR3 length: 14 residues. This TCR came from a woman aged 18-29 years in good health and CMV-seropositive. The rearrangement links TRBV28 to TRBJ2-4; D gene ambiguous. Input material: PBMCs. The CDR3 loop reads CASSLRLAKNIQYF. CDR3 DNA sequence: TGTGCCAGCAGTTTAAGACTAGCCAAAAACATTCAGTACTTC.